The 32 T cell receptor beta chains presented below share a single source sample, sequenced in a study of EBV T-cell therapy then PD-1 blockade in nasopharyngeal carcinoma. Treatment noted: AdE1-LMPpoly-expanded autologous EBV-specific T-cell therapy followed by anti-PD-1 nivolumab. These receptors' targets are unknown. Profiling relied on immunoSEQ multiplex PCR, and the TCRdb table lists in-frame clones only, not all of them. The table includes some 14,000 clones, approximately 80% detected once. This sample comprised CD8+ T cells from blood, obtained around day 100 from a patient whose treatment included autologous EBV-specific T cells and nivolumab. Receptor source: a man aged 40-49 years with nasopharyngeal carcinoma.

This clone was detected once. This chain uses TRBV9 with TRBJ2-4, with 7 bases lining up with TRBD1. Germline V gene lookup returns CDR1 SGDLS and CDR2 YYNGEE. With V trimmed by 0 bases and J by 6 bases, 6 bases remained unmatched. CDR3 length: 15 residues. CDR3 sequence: CASSVGAGGLNIQYF. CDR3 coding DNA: TGTGCCAGCAGCGTAGGGGCAGGGGGATTAAACATTCAGTACTTC.

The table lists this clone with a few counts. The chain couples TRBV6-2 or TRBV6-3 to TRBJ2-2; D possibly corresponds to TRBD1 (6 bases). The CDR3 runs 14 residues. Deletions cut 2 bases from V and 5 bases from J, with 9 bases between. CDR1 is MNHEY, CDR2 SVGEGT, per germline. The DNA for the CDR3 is TGTGCCAGCAGTTACCAGGGGCGGACCGGGGAGCTGTTTTTT. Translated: CASSYQGRTGELFF.

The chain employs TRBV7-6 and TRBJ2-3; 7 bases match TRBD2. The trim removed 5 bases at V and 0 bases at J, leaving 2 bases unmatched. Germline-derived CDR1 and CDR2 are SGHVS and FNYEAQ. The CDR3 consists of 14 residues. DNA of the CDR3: TGTGCCAGCAGCGCGGGGGTGAGCACAGATACGCAGTATTTT. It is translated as CASSAGVSTDTQYF.

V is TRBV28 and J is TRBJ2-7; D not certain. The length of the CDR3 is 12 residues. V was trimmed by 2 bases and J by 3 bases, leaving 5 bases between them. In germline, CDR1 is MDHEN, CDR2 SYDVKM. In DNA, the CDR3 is TGTGCCAGCAGTTTAATAGACTACGAGCAGTACTTC. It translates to CASSLIDYEQYF.

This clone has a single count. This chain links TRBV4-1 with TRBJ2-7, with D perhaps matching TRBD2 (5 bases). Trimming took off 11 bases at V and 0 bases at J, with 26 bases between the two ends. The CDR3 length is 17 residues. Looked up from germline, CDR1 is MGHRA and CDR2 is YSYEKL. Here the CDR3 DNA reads TGCGCCGAACACCCCCTCGTTCGGGGTCGAAGCTCCTACGAGCAGTACTTC. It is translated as CAEHPLVRGRSSYEQYF.

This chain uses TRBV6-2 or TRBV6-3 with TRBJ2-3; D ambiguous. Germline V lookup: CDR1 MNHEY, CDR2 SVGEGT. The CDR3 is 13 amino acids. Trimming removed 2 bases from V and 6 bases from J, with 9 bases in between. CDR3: CASSYSAPDTQYF. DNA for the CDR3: TGTGCCAGCAGTTACAGTGCCCCGGATACGCAGTATTTT.

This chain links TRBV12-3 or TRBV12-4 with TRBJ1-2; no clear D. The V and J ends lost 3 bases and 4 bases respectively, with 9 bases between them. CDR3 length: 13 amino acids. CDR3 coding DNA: TGTGCCAGCAGTTTCGGGGTAACCTATGGCTACACCTTC. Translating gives CASSFGVTYGYTF.

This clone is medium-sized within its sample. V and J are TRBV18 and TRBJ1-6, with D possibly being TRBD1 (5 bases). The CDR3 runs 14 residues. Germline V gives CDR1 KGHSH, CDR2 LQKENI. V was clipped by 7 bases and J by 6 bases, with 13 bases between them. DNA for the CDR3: TGTGCCAGCTGGAAAGGGGAACCTAATTCACCCCTCCACTTT. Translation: CASWKGEPNSPLHF.

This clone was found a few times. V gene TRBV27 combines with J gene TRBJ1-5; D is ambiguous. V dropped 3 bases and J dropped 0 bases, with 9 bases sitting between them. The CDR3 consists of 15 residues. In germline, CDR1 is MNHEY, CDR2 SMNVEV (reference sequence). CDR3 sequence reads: CASSLVYSSNQPQHF. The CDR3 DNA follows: TGTGCCAGCAGTTTGGTATACAGTAGCAATCAGCCCCAGCATTTT.

CDR3 nucleotide sequence: TGTGCCACCAGTGATTGGGATCGCGGGACAGGGGACTCTGGGGCCAACGTCCTGACTTTC. The encoded protein is CATSDWDRGTGDSGANVLTF. The rearrangement links TRBV24-1 to TRBJ2-6; TRBD1 matches at 10 bases. V dropped 2 bases and J dropped 0; count of bases not matched to a gene: 9. The CDR3 loop spans 20 amino acids. The germline V gene has CDR1 KGHDR and CDR2 SFDVKD.

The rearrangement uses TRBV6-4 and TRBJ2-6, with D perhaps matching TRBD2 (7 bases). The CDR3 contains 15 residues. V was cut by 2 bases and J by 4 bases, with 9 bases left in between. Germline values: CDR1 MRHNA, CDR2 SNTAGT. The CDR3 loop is CASSDRGAGANVLTF. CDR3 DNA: TGTGCCAGCAGTGACCGGGGGGCAGGGGCCAACGTCCTGACTTTC.

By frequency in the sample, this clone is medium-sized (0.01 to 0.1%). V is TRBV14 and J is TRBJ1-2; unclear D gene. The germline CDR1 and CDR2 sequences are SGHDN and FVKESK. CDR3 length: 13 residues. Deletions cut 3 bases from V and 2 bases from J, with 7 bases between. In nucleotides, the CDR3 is TGTGCCAGCAGCCAGAGATTCAACTATGGCTACACCTTC. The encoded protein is CASSQRFNYGYTF.

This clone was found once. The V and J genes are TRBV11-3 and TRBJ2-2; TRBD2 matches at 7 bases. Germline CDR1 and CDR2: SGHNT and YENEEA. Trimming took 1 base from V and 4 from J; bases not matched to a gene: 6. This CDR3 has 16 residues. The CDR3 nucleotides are TGTGCCAGCAGCTTAGCTGCGGGGGAGCTCACCGGGGAGCTGTTTTTT. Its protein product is CASSLAAGELTGELFF.

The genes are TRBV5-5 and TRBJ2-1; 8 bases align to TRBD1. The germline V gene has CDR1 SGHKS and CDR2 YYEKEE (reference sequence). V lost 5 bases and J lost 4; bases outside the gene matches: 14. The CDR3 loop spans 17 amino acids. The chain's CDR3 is CASSPYFSGQEYNEQFF. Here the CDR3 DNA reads TGTGCCAGCAGTCCTTACTTTTCGGGACAGGAGTACAATGAGCAGTTCTTC.

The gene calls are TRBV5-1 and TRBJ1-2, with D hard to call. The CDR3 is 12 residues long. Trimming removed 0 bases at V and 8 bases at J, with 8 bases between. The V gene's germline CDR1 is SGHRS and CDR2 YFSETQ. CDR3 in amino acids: CASSLDASGYTF. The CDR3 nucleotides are TGCGCCAGCAGCTTGGACGCCTCCGGCTACACCTTC.

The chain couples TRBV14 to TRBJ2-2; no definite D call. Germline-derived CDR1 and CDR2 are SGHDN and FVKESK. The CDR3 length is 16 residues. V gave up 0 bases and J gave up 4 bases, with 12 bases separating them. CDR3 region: CASSQDLGRGTGELFF. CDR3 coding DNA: TGTGCCAGCAGCCAAGATCTCGGGCGCGGCACCGGGGAGCTGTTTTTT.

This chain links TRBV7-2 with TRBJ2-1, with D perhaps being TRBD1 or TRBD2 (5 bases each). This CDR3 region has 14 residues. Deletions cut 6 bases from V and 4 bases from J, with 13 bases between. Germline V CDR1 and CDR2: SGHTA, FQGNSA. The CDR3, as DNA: TGTGCCAGCAGAGATGGGACCCTATACAATGAGCAGTTCTTC. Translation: CASRDGTLYNEQFF.

The CDR3 region has the DNA TGTGCCAGCAGCTTAGAAAGGACTAGCGGATCCTACGAGCAGTACTTC. Translation: CASSLERTSGSYEQYF. The chain recombines TRBV7-9 with TRBJ2-7, with 10 bases identical to TRBD2. Trimming took 1 base from V and 1 from J; bases not matched to a gene: 4. This CDR3 has 16 residues. The V gene's germline CDR1 is SEHNR and CDR2 FQNEAQ (reference sequence).

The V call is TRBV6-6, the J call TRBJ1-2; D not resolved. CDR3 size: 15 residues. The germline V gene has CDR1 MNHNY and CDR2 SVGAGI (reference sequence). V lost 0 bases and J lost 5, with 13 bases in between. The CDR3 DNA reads TGTGCCAGCAGTTACTCGAAGGCAGCACCTTATGGCTACACCTTC. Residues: CASSYSKAAPYGYTF.

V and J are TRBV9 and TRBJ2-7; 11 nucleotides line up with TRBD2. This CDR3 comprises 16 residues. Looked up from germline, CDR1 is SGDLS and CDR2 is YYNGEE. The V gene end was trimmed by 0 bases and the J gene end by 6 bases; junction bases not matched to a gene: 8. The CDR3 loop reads CASSVVPSGGLGEQYF. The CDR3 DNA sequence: TGTGCCAGCAGCGTAGTACCTAGCGGGGGGTTAGGCGAGCAGTACTTC.

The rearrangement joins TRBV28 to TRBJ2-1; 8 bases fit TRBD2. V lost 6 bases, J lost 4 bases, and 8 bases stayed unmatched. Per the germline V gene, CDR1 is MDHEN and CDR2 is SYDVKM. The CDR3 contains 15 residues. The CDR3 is CASSLLAGSYNEQFF. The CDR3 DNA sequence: TGTGCCAGCAGCCTCTTAGCGGGGTCATACAATGAGCAGTTCTTC.

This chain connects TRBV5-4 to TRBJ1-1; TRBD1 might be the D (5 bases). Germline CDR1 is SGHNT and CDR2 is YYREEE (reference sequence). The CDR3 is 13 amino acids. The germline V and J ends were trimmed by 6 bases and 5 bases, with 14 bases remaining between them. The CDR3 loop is CASTWGSRTEAFF. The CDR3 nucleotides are TGTGCCAGCACCTGGGGGTCGAGGACTGAAGCTTTCTTT.

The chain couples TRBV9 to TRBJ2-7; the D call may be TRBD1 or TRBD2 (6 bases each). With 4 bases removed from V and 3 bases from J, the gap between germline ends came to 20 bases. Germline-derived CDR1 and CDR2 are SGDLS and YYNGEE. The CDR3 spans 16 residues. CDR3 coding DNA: TGTGCCAGCAGCCTGAGGGGGGCAGGGAAGGGCTACGAGCAGTACTTC. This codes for CASSLRGAGKGYEQYF. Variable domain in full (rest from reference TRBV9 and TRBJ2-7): DSGVTQTPKHLITATGQRVTLRCSPRSGDLSVYWYQQSLDQGLQFLIQYYNGEERAKGNILERFSAQQFPDLHSELNLSSLELGDSALYFCASSLRGAGKGYEQYFGPGTRLTVT.

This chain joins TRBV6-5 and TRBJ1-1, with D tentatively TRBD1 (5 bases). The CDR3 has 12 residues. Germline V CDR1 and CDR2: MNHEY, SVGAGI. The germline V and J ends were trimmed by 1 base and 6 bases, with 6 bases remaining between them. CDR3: CASSYLGAEAFF. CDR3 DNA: TGTGCCAGCAGTTACTTAGGGGCTGAAGCTTTCTTT.

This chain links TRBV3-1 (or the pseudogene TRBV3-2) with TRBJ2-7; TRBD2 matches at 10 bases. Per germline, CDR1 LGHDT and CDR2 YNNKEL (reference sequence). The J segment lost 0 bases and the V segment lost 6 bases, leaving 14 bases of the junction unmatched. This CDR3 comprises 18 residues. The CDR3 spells CASSLGSGGYVSSYEQYF. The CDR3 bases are TGTGCCAGCAGTCTGGGTAGCGGGGGGTACGTCAGCTCCTACGAGCAGTACTTC.

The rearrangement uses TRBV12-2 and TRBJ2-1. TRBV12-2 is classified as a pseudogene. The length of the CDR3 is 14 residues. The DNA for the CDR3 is TGTGCAAGTCGCTCCGCCGGGACCCACAATGAGCAGTTCTTC. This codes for CASRSAGTHNEQFF.

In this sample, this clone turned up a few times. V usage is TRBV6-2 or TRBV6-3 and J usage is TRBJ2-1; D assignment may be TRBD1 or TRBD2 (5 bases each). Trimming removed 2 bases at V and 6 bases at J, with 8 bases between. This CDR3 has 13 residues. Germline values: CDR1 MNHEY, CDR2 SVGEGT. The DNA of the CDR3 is TGTGCCAGCAGTTACACGGGGCCCAATGAGCAGTTCTTC. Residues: CASSYTGPNEQFF.

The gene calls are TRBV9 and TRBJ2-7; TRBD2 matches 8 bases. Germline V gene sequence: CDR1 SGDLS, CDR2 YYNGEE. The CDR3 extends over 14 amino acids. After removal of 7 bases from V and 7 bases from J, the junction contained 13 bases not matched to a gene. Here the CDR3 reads CASGLAGTSREQYF. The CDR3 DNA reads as TGTGCCAGCGGATTAGCGGGGACCTCACGGGAGCAGTACTTC.

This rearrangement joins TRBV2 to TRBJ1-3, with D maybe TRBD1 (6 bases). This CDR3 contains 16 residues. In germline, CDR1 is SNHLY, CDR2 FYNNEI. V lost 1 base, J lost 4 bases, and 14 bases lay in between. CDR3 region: CASSEEGGAYGNTIYF. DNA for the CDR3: TGTGCCAGCAGTGAAGAGGGGGGGGCTTACGGAAACACCATATATTTT.

Written as DNA, the CDR3 is TGCGCCAGCAGCTTGGCACTAGCGGGGGCCTACACAGATACGCAGTATTTT. Its translation: CASSLALAGAYTDTQYF. The rearrangement uses TRBV5-1 and TRBJ2-3, with 11 bases lining up with TRBD2. Looked up from germline, CDR1 is SGHRS and CDR2 is YFSETQ. This CDR3 has 17 residues. J was trimmed by 2 bases and V by 0 bases; bases with no gene match: 5.

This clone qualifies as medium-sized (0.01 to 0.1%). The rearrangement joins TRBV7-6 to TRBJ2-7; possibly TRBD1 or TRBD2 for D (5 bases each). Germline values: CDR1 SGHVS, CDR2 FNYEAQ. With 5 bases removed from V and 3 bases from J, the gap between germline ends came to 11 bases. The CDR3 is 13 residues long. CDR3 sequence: CASSMGPNYEQYF. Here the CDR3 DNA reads TGTGCCAGCAGCATGGGACCGAACTACGAGCAGTACTTC.

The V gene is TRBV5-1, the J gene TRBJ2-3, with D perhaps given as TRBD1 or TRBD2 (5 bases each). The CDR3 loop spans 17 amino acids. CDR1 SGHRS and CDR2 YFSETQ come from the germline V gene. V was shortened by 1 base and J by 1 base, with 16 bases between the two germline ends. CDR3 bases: TGCGCCAGCAGCTTGTTCGGGACGCAAGTGGGCACAGATACGCAGTATTTT. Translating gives CASSLFGTQVGTDTQYF. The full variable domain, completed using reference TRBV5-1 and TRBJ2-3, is KAGVTQTPRYLIKTRGQQVTLSCSPISGHRSVSWYQQTPGQGLQFLFEYFSETQRNKGNFPGRFSGRQFSNSRSEMNVSTLELGDSALYLCASSLFGTQVGTDTQYFGPGTRLTVL.